This T cell receptor beta chain originates from a study of T cell repertoires in ileal Crohn's disease. Measured with immunoSEQ multiplex PCR; TCRdb has only the in-frame clones, and not every one. This table holds 5,500 to 7,500 clones, around 79% found once. Overall study results and limits: Active smokers at surgery had more clonal expansions than non-smokers. Mucosal expansions were suggested to be mainly CD8 T cells.

Eligibility required adulthood, ileal or ileocolonic Crohn's disease and indicated ileocolonic resection. This clone was detected once. What it recognizes is unknown. In germline, CDR1 is MGHDK, CDR2 SYGVNS. The CDR3 length is 17 residues. The junction had 19 bases not matched to a gene; V was cut back by 8 bases and J by 8 bases. The source is an adult with Crohn's disease. The sequenced sample was ileal tissue. The chain joins TRBV25-1 to TRBJ1-4, with 8 nucleotides matching TRBD1. The CDR3, as DNA: TGTGCCAGCCCCACCCCTCGGTGGACAGGGTCGGCAGAAAAACTGTTTTTT. It is translated as CASPTPRWTGSAEKLFF.